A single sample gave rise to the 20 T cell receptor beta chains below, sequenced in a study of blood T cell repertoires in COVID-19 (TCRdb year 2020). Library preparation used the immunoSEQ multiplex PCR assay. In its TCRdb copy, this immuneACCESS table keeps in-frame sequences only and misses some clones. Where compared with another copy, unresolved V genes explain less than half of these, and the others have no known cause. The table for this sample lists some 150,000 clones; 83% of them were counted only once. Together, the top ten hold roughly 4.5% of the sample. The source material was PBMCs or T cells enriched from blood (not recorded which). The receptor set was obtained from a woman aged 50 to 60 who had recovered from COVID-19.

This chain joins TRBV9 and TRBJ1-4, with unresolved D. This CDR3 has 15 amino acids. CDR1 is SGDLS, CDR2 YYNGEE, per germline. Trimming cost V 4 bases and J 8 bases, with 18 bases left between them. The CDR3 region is CASSTFTAGLEKLFF. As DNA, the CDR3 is TGTGCCAGCAGCACCTTCACCGCAGGACTCGAAAAACTGTTTTTT.

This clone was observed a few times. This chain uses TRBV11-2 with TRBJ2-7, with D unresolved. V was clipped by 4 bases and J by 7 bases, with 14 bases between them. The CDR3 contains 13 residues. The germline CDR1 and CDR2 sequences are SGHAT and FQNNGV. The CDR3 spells CASSSGPTKEQYV. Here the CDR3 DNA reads TGTGCCAGCAGCTCCGGTCCTACTAAGGAGCAGTACGTC.

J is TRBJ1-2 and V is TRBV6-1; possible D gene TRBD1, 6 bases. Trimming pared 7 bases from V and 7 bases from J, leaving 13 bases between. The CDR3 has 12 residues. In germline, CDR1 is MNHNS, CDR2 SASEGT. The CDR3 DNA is TGTGCCAGCACCCCTCAGGGGTCTGGCTACACCTTC. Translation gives CASTPQGSGYTF.

CDR3 sequence reads: CASSLEEGAYYGYTF. The CDR3 DNA sequence: TGCGCCAGCAGCCTCGAAGAGGGGGCCTACTATGGCTACACCTTC. The chain has TRBV4-3 and TRBJ1-2, with TRBD1 matching 7 bases. CDR1 is LGHNA and CDR2 is YSLEER in the germline V gene. This CDR3 region has 15 residues. V lost 4 bases and J lost 3; bases outside the gene matches: 8.

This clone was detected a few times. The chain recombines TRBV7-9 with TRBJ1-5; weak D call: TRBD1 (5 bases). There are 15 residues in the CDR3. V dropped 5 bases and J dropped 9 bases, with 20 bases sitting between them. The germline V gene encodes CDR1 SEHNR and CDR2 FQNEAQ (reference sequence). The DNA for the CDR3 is TGTGCCAGCAGCCTTGCGACCGGGAACGGGGGGCCCCAGCATTTT. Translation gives CASSLATGNGGPQHF.

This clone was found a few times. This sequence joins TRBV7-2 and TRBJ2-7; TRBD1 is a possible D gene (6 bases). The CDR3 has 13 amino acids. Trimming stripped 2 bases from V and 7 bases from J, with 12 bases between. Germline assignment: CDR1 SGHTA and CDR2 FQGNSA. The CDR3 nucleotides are TGTGCCAGCAGCTTAACAGGGCTTGGGGAGCAGTACGTC. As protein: CASSLTGLGEQYV.

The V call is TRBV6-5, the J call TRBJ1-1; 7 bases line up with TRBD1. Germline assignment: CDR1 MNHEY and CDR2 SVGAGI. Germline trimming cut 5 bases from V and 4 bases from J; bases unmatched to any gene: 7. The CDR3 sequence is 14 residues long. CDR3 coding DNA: TGTGCCAGCAGTAAACTACAGGGGAGCACTGAAGCTTTCTTT. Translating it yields CASSKLQGSTEAFF.

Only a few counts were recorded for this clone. CDR3 protein: CATSDRTGGNTEAFF. The CDR3 region has the DNA TGTGCCACCAGTGACCGTACAGGCGGGAACACTGAAGCTTTCTTT. The chain employs TRBV24-1 and TRBJ1-1; D is possibly TRBD1 (5 bases). The CDR3 loop spans 15 amino acids. Trimming took off 4 bases at V and 1 base at J, with 12 bases between the two ends. Germline V gives CDR1 KGHDR, CDR2 SFDVKD.

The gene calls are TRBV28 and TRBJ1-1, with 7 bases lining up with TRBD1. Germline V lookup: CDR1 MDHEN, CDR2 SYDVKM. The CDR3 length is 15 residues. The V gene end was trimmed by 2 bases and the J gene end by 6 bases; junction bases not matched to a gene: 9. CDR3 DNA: TGTGCCAGCAGTTTACCCGGACAGGATGGGGCTGAAGCTTTCTTT. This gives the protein CASSLPGQDGAEAFF. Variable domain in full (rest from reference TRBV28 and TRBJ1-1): DVKVTQSSRYLVKRTGEKVFLECVQDMDHENMFWYRQDPGLGLRLIYFSYDVKMKEKGDIPEGYSVSREKKERFSLILESASTNQTSMYLCASSLPGQDGAEAFFGQGTRLTVV.

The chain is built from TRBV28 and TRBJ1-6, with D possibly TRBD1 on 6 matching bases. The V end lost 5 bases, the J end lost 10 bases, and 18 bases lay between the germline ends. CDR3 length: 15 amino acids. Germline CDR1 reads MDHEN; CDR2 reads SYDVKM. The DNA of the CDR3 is TGTGCCAGCAGTCCCTCGCGGGGGGGGGCGTCACCCCTCCACTTT. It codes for CASSPSRGGASPLHF.

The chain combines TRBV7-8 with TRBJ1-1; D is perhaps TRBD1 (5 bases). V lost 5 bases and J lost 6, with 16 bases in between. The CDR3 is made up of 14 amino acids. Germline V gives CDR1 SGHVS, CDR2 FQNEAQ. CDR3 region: CASSSRVQGAEAFF. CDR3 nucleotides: TGTGCCAGCAGCAGCCGGGTGCAGGGCGCTGAAGCTTTCTTT.

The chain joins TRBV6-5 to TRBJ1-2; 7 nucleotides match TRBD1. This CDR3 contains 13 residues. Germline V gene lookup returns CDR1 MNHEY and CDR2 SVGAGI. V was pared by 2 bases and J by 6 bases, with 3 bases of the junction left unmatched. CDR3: CASSYGTEDGYTF. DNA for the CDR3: TGTGCCAGCAGTTACGGGACAGAAGATGGCTACACCTTC.

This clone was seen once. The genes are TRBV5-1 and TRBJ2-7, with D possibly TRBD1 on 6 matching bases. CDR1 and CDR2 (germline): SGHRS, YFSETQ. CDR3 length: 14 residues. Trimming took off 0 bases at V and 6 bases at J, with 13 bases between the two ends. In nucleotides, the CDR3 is TGCGCCAGCAGCTTGGTAGGGACACAAGGCGAGCAGTACGTC. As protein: CASSLVGTQGEQYV.

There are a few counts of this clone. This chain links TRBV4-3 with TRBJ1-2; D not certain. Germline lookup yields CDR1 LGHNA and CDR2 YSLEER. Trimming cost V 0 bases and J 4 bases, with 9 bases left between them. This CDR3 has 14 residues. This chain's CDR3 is CASSQEVVAYGYTF. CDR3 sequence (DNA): TGCGCCAGCAGCCAAGAGGTGGTGGCCTATGGCTACACCTTC.

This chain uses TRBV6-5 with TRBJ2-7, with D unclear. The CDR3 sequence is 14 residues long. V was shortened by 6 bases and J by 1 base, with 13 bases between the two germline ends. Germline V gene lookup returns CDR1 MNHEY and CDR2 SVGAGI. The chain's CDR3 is CASSYIEPSYEQYV. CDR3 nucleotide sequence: TGTGCCAGCAGCTATATTGAGCCTTCCTACGAGCAGTACGTC.

DNA of the CDR3: TGTGCCAGCAGTGACTTTGACAGGAAATCCTATAATTCACCCCTCCACTTT. Its protein product is CASSDFDRKSYNSPLHF. The chain joins TRBV25-1 to TRBJ1-6; D perhaps matches TRBD1 (6 bases). From germline, CDR1 is MGHDK and CDR2 SYGVNS. The CDR3 loop spans 17 amino acids. V was cut by 3 bases and J by 1 base, with 13 bases left in between.

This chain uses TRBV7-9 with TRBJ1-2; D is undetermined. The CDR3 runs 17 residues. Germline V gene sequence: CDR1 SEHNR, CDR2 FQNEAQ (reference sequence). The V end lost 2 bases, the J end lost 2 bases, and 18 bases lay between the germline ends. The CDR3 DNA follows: TGTGCCAGCAGCTTAAATTTGGTTGCAGGCCGAAACTATGGCTACACCTTC. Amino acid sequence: CASSLNLVAGRNYGYTF.

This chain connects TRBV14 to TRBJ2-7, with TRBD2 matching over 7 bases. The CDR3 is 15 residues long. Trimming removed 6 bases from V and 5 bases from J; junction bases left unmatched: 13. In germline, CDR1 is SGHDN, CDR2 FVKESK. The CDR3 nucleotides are TGTGCCAGCAGTCTAAGCGGGACTGGGGGAAACGAGCAGTACGTC. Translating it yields CASSLSGTGGNEQYV.

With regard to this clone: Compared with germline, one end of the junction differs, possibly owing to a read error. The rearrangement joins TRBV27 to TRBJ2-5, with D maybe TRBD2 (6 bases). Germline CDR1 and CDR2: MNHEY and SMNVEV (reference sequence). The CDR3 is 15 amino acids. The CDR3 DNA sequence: TGTGCCAGCAGCTTGGACTACCCACACCAAGGGACCCAGTACTTC. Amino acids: CASSLDYPHQGTQYF.

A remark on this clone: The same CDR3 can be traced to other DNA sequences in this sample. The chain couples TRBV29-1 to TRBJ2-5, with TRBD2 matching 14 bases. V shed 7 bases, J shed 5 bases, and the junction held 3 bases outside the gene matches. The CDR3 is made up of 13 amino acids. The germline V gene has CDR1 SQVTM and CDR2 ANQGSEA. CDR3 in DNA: TGCAGCGCTAGACTAGCGGGAGGGGAGACCCAGTACTTC. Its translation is CSARLAGGETQYF.